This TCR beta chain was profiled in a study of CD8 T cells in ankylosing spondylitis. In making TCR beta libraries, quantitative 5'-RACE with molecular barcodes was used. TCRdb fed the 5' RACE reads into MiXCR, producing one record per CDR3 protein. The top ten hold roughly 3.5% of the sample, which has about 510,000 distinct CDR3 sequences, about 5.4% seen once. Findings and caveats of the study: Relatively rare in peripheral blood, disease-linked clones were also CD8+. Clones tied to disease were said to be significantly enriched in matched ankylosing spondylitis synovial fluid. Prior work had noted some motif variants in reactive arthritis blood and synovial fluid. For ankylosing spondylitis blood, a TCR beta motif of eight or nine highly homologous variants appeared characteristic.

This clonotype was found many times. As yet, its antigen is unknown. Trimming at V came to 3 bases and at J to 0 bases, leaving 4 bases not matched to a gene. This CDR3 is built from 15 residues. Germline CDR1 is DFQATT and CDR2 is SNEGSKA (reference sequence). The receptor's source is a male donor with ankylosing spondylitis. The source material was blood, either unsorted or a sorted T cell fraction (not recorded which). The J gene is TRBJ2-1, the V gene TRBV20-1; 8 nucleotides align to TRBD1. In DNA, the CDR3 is TGCAGTGCTAGGGACAGGGCTAGCTCCTACAATGAGCAGTTCTTC. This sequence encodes CSARDRASSYNEQFF.